This T cell receptor (beta chain) derives from a study of T cells after yellow fever vaccination. Study-level information: Preparation used SMART-Seq v4 Ultra Low Input for the low-cell-number fractions. Study results and caveats: Faster peaking, at day 5 versus 15, marked a secondary response that was weaker. The booster response re-showed most primary clones: around 95% CD4, around 85% CD8.

Details on this clonotype: Its antigen is unknown.

As TCR cDNA was made by 5'RACE template switching, a universal primer site and UMIs were added. MiXCR was run by TCRdb on the 5' RACE reads, yielding one entry per CDR3 protein. The sample lists 300,000 to 400,000 distinct CDR3 sequences, under 15% occurring once. The CDR3 sequence is 14 residues long. The V gene lost 5 bases and the J gene lost 5 bases, with 16 bases spanning the gap. The germline V gene has CDR1 SGHRS and CDR2 YFSETQ. V and J are TRBV5-1 and TRBJ1-1, with a possible D match to TRBD1 (6 bases). The clonotype was recovered from a man aged 18 to 35 who received the YFV17D yellow fever vaccine. This sample comprised CD4+ T cells sorted from PBMCs, obtained 15 days after the yellow fever booster vaccination. The CDR3 DNA reads TGCGCCAGCAGTCCGGCGCCAGGGGTGACTGAAGCTTTCTTT. Protein: CASSPAPGVTEAFF.